This TCR beta chain was captured by sequencing in a study of control samples from healthy donors and cancer patients (dated by TCRdb to 2019 to 2021). As encoded in the germline V gene, CDR1 is MNHEY while CDR2 is SVGAGI. The CDR3 has 14 amino acids, counting the end cysteine and phenylalanine. Of all the DNA, just the CDR3 is kept, 42 bases in frame from base 1. The V and J ends are trimmed by 6 bases and 1 base, leaving 10 bases between them. As to this clone: The target of this receptor is not known. Base qualities are not recorded, but no much larger clone differs from it by a single base.

Receptors were amplified or captured by the immunoSEQ multiplex PCR assay. As stored in TCRdb, this immuneACCESS dataset retains in-frame rearrangements with V and J assigned. A fraction of the clones does not appear; measured against another copy, unresolved V genes explain less than half of the discrepancy, and the remainder lacks a known reason. The sample table shows some 90,000 clones, and approximately 89% are seen once. The ten most abundant clones make up around 1% of the sample. What was sequenced was blood. The chain employs TRBV6-5 and TRBJ1-5, with the D gene too uncertain to name. This clonotype was obtained from a woman under 40 in good health. The DNA sequence is TGTGCCAGCAGCCTTGACCGAAGCAATCAGCCCCAGCATTTT. Its protein is CASSLDRSNQPQHF.